The rows below give T cell receptor beta chains drawn from one sample of a study of blood T cell repertoires in COVID-19. Method: immunoSEQ multiplex PCR; TCRdb's copy keeps in-frame clones and lacks some. The sample consists of around 37,000 clones, about 90% of them appearing once. Sequenced material: peripheral blood. The source of these receptors is a man in his fifties or sixties with active or convalescent COVID-19. Each CDR3 is given with its conserved first and last residue. A D gene is named only where the DNA matches it firmly. Only part of the rows carry a size: once, few, many, or a class if the clone is expanded.

NA,TRBV5-1,TRBJ2-5,once,TGCGCCAGCAGCCCCAGGGAAGAGACCCAGTACTTC,CASSPREETQYF
TRBD2,TRBV4-1,TRBJ2-3,NA,TGCGCCAGCAGCCAACAACGGTTACCAGCGGGAGGGCCGGGGGATACAGATACGCAGTATTTT,CASSQQRLPAGGPGDTDTQYF
TRBD2,TRBV5-5,TRBJ2-7,once,TGTGCCAGCAGCTTTAGCGGGGGCGAGCAGTACTTC,CASSFSGGEQYF
NA,TRBV28,TRBJ1-2,NA,TGTGCCAGCAGTTTCGGAACAGGTCGCCACTATGGCTACACCTTC,CASSFGTGRHYGYTF
NA,TRBV9,TRBJ2-3,NA,TGTGCCAGCAGCCTCGATGGCCCAGATACGCAGTATTTT,CASSLDGPDTQYF
NA,TRBV10-2,TRBJ1-3,NA,TGCGCCAGCAATGGGCCCGAAGGAAACACCATATATTTT,CASNGPEGNTIYF
TRBD1,TRBV6-1,TRBJ1-5,NA,TGTGCCAGCAGTGGGTTCAGGGGTTCGACAGGGAGCAATCAGCCCCAGCATTTT,CASSGFRGSTGSNQPQHF
TRBD2,TRBV30,TRBJ2-1,once,TGTGCCTGGACTGTCGGGAGGGTTTACTTTGAGCAGTTCTTC,CAWTVGRVYFEQFF
TRBD1,TRBV28,TRBJ2-7,once,TGTGCCATAGGACAGGGCCAGGCGTACGAGCAGTACTTC,CAIGQGQAYEQYF
TRBD2,TRBV4-1,TRBJ2-7,NA,TGCGCCAGCAGCCAAGAGGGGGAGCGGGAGGGCGGTCCCGAGCAGTACTTC,CASSQEGEREGGPEQYF
NA,TRBV5-4,TRBJ2-3,NA,TGTGCCAGCAGCCTACTCCCCCCTGTAAATACGCAGTATTTT,CASSLLPPVNTQYF
NA,TRBV4-3,TRBJ2-1,NA,TGCGCCAGCAGCCAACGACTCATCACCCGTTACAATGAGCAGTTCTTC,CASSQRLITRYNEQFF
NA,TRBV29-1,TRBJ1-3,NA,TGCAGCGTTGAAGATCGGGGTCGGGCCTCGTCTGGAAACACCATATATTTT,CSVEDRGRASSGNTIYF
NA,TRBV6-2/TRBV6-3,TRBJ2-1,NA,TGTGCCAGCAGTTTCTCGGACAGAGCAAATGAGCAGTTCTTC,CASSFSDRANEQFF
NA,TRBV21-1,TRBJ1-3,NA,TGTGCCAGCAGCAAAAGGTGGCAGGGGGGAAACACCATATATTTT,CASSKRWQGGNTIYF
TRBD1,TRBV5-1,TRBJ1-1,NA,TGCGCCAGCAGCGGGACAGGTGAAGCTTTCTTT,CASSGTGEAFF
NA,TRBV9,TRBJ2-6,NA,TGTGCCAGCAGCGTAGAGTGGCTAAGGGGCGGTGCCTCTGGGGCCAACGTCCTGACTTTC,CASSVEWLRGGASGANVLTF
TRBD2,TRBV10-3,TRBJ2-7,NA,TGTGCCATCAGTGAGTCTAGCGGGGGAACCTACGAGCAGTACTTC,CAISESSGGTYEQYF
TRBD2,TRBV27,TRBJ2-5,few,TGTGCCAGCAGTTTAAATGGCGGGGGGGGGACCCAGTACTTC,CASSLNGGGGTQYF
NA,TRBV5-1,TRBJ2-3,NA,TGCGCCAGCAGCTTAAGCGGCACTAGCACAGATACGCAGTATTTT,CASSLSGTSTDTQYF
NA,TRBV27,TRBJ1-1,NA,TGTGCCAGCAGCAATACCAGGCTTGGGACTGAAGCTTTCTTT,CASSNTRLGTEAFF
TRBD1,TRBV4-3,TRBJ2-7,once,TGCGCCAGCAGCCAAGACAGGGGGCCCTACGAGCAGTACTTC,CASSQDRGPYEQYF
TRBD2,TRBV4-3,TRBJ2-3,NA,TGCGCCAGCAGCCAAGAACCCCCCCAGAGGGAGGGCCTTGATACGCAGTATTTT,CASSQEPPQREGLDTQYF
TRBD1,TRBV28,TRBJ2-5,NA,TGTGCCAGCAGTTCATTAGACAGGGAAGAACAAGAGACCCAGTACTTC,CASSSLDREEQETQYF
NA,TRBV7-2,TRBJ2-1,NA,TGTGCCAGCAGCTTAGTTTTTGGGACTGGCTCCTACAATGAGCAGTTCTTC,CASSLVFGTGSYNEQFF
TRBD1,TRBV7-9,TRBJ2-7,NA,TGTGCCAGCAGCTTAGCTCGACAGGGCCGCTTCTCCTACGAGCAGTACTTC,CASSLARQGRFSYEQYF
TRBD2,TRBV7-8,TRBJ2-5,once,TGTGCCAGCAGCCTCGGACTAGCGGGAGTGCCACAAGAGACCCAGTACTTC,CASSLGLAGVPQETQYF
NA,TRBV14,TRBJ1-1,NA,TGTGCCAGCAGCCAAGACAGTACAGAAGCTTTCTTT,CASSQDSTEAFF
TRBD2,TRBV28,TRBJ2-7,NA,TGTGCCAGCCAGGAGGACAGGGCGACTAGCGGGAGTAACGAGCAGTACTTC,CASQEDRATSGSNEQYF
NA,TRBV27,TRBJ1-4,NA,TGTGCCAGCAGTCCCTCGGGGGTAGGCGGAAAACTGTTTTTT,CASSPSGVGGKLFF
TRBD1,TRBV5-1,TRBJ2-1,NA,TGCGCCAGCAGCTTGGTGGGGACAGGGTACAATGAGCAGTTCTTC,CASSLVGTGYNEQFF
NA,TRBV30,TRBJ2-2,NA,TGTGCCCGGAGCCGCGGGACCGTGAACACCGGGGAGCTGTTTTTT,CARSRGTVNTGELFF
NA,TRBV21-1,TRBJ2-7,few,TGTGCCAGCAGCAAAGATGAGGACACAGAGACCAATACCCCGACCTACGAGCAGTACTTC,CASSKDEDTETNTPTYEQYF
TRBD2,TRBV4-3,TRBJ2-3,NA,TGCGCCAGCAGCCAAGATCGGACTAGTATGGGCTTAAGCACAGATACGCAGTATTTT,CASSQDRTSMGLSTDTQYF
TRBD2,TRBV10-3,TRBJ2-2,NA,TGTGCCATCAGTGGAGCGGGAGGGGGCACCGGGGAGCTGTTTTTT,CAISGAGGGTGELFF
TRBD2,TRBV7-3,TRBJ2-1,once,TGTGCCAGCAGCCCCGAGGGGACTAGCGGGATAAATGAGCAGTTCTTC,CASSPEGTSGINEQFF
NA,TRBV12-5,TRBJ2-7,NA,TGTGCTAGTGGTTTGGTAATAGGAGACTCGCAATACGAGCAGTACTTC,CASGLVIGDSQYEQYF
NA,TRBV19,TRBJ1-1,once,TGTGCCAGTAGTTACCAGCGAAACACTGAAGCTTTCTTT,CASSYQRNTEAFF
TRBD1,TRBV7-8,TRBJ2-3,NA,TGTGCCAGCAGCAACTGGCAGGGGGCCACAGATACGCAGTATTTT,CASSNWQGATDTQYF